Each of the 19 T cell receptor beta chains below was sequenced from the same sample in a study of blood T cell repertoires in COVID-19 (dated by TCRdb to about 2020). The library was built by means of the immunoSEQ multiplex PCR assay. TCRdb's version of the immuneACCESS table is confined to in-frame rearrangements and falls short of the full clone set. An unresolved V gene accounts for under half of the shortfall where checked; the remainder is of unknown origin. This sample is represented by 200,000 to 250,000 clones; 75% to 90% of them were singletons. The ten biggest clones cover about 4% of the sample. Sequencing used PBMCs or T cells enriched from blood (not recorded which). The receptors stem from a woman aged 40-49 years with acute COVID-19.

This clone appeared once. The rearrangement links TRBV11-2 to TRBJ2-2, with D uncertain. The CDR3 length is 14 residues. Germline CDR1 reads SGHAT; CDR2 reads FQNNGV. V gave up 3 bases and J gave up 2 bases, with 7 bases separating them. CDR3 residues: CASSLRRNTGELFF. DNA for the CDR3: TGTGCCAGCAGCTTGAGAAGAAACACCGGGGAGCTGTTTTTT.

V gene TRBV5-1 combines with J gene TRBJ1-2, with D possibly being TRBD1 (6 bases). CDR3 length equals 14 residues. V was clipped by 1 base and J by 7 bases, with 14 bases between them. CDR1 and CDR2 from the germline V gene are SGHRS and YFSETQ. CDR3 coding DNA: TGCGCCAGCAGCTTGCAGGGGCGAGACTCTGGCTACACCTTC. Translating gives CASSLQGRDSGYTF.

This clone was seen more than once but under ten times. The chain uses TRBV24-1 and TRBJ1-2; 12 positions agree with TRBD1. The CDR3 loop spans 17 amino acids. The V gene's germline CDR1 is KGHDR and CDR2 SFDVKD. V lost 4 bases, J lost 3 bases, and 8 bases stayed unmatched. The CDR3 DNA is TGTGCCACCAGTGACAGCGGGACAGGGGGCATGTACTATGGCTACACCTTC. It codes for CATSDSGTGGMYYGYTF.

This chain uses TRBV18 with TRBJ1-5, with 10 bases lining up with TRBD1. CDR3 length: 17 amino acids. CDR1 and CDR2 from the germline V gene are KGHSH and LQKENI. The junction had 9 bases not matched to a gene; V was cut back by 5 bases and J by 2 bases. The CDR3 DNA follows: TGTGCCAGCTCAACTCTAACTGGGACAGGGGGCAATCAGCCCCAGCATTTT. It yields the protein CASSTLTGTGGNQPQHF.

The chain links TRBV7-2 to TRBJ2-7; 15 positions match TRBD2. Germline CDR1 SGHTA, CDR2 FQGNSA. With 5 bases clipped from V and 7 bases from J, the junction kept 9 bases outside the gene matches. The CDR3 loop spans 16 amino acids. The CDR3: CASSMGLAGGQLEQYF. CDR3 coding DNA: TGTGCCAGCAGCATGGGACTAGCGGGGGGACAGTTAGAGCAGTACTTC.

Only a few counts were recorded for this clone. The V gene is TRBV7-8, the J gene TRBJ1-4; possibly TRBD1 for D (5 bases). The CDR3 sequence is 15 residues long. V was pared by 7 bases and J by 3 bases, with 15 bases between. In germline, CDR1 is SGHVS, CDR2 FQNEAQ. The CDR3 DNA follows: TGTGCCAGCACCCCAGCGACAGTCGCTAATGAAAAACTGTTTTTT. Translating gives CASTPATVANEKLFF.

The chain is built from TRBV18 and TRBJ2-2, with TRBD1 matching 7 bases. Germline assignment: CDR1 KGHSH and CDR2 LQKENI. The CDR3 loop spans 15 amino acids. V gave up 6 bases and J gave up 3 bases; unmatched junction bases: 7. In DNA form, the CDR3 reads TGTGCCAGCTCCCTCAGACAGGGCGACACCGGGGAGCTGTTTTTT. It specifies CASSLRQGDTGELFF.

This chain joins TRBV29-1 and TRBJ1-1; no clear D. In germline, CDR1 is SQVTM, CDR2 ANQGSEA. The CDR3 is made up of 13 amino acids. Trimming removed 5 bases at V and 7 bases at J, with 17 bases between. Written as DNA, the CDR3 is TGCAGCGTTAAGTCGCAGGTAAACTTTGAAGCTTTCTTT. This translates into CSVKSQVNFEAFF.

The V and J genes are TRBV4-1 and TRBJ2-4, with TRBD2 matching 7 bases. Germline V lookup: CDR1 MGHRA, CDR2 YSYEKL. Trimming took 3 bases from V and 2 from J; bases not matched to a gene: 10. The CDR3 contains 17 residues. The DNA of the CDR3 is TGCGCCAGCAGCCACCCCGCTCGGGGGGTCACCAAAAACATTCAGTACTTC. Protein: CASSHPARGVTKNIQYF.

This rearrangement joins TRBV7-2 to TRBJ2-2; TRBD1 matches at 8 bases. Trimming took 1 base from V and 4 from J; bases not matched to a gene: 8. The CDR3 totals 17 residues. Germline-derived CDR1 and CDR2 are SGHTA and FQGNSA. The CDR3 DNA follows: TGTGCCAGCAGCTTAGAACTTCGGCAGGGGGCCACCGGGGAGCTGTTTTTT. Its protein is CASSLELRQGATGELFF.

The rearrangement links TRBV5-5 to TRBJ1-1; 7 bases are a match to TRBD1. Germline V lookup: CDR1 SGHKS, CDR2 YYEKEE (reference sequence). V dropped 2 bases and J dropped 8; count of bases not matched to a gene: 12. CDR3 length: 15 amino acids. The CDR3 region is CASSLTGDSRGEAFF. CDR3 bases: TGTGCCAGCAGCTTAACAGGGGATTCTCGAGGGGAAGCTTTCTTT.

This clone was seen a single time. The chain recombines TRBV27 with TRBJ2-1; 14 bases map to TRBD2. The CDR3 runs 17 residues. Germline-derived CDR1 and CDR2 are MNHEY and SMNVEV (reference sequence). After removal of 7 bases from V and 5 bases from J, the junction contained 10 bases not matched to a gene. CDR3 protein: CASTTGTSGGEDNEQFF. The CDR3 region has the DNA TGTGCCAGCACCACGGGGACTAGCGGGGGCGAAGACAATGAGCAGTTCTTC.

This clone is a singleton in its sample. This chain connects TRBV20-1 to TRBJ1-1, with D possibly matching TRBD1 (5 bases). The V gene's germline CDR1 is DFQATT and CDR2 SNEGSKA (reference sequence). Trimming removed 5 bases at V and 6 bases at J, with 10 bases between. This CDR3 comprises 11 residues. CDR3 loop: CSAETGAEAFF. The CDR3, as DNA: TGCAGTGCTGAAACGGGGGCTGAAGCTTTCTTT.

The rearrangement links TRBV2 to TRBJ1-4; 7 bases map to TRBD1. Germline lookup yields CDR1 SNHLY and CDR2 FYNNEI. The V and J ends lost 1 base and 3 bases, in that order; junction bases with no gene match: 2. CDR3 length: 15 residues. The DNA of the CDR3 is TGTGCCAGCAGTGAAGTCGGGACAGCTAATGAAAAACTGTTTTTT. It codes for CASSEVGTANEKLFF. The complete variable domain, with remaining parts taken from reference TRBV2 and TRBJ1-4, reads EPEVTQTPSHQVTQMGQEVILRCVPISNHLYFYWYRQILGQKVEFLVSFYNNEISEKSEIFDDQFSVERPDGSNFTLKIRSTKLEDSAMYFCASSEVGTANEKLFFGSGTQLSVL.

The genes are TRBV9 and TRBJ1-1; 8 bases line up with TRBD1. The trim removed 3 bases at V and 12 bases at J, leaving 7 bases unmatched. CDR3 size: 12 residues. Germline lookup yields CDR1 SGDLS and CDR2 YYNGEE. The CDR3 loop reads CASSAGQGISFF. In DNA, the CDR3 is TGTGCCAGCAGCGCAGGACAGGGTATATCTTTCTTT.

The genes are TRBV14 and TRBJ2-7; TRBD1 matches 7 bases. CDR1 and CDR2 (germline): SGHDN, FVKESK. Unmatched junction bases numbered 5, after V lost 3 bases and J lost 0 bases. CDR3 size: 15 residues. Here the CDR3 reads CASSQRTGSSYEQYF. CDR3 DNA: TGTGCCAGCAGCCAGCGGACAGGCAGCTCCTACGAGCAGTACTTC. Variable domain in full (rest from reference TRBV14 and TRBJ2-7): EAGVTQFPSHSVIEKGQTVTLRCDPISGHDNLYWYRRVMGKEIKFLLHFVKESKQDESGMPNNRFLAERTGGTYSTLKVQPAELEDSGVYFCASSQRTGSSYEQYFGPGTRLTVT.

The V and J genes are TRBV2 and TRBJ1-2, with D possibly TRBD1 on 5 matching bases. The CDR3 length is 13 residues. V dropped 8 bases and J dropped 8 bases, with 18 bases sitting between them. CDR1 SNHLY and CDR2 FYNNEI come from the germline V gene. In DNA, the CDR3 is TGTGCCAGCTTTAGAGCCTTGGACAAAGGCTACACCTTC. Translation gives CASFRALDKGYTF.

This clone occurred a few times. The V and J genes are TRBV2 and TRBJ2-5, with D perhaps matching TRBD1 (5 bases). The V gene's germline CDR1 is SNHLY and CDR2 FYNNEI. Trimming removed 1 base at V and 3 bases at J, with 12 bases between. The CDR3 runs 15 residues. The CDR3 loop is CASSEEGFIKETQYF. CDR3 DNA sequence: TGTGCCAGCAGTGAAGAGGGGTTTATAAAAGAGACCCAGTACTTC. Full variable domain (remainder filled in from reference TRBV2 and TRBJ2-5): EPEVTQTPSHQVTQMGQEVILRCVPISNHLYFYWYRQILGQKVEFLVSFYNNEISEKSEIFDDQFSVERPDGSNFTLKIRSTKLEDSAMYFCASSEEGFIKETQYFGPGTRLLVL.

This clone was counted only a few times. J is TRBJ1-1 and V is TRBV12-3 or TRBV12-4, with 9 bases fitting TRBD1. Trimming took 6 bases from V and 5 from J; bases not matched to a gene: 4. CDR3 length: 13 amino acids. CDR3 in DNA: TGTGCCAGCAGGGGGACAGGGCGGACTGAAGCTTTCTTT. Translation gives CASRGTGRTEAFF.